This T cell receptor beta chain was identified in a study of blood T cell repertoires in COVID-19. Turning to the study itself: COVID-19 samples, acute and convalescent, were from the United States, Italy and Spain. Sources were T cells, B-cell-depleted T cells, or PBMCs; the material itself was cDNA or gDNA.

V was clipped by 4 bases and J by 0 bases, with 9 bases between them. The CDR3 is 14 amino acids. CDR1 and CDR2 (germline): SNHLY, FYNNEI. Enrollees, about 18 to 89 years old, lived in approximately 25 US areas. Per the original data handling: Amplified reference gene primers provided the basis for estimating nucleated cell counts. The method was immunoSEQ multiplex PCR; TCRdb's version includes in-frame clones alone and lacks a portion of them. That table furnishes V, J and clone size, whereas the DNA furnished D and trimming. The data show about 310,000 clones, around 89% seen once. The material sequenced was PBMCs or T cells enriched from blood (not recorded which). This sequence originates from a woman between 40 and 55 years old who had recovered from COVID-19. The rearrangement links TRBV2 to TRBJ1-1; no firm D call. CDR3 nucleotides: TGTGCCAGCAGTGTGGAGAGGCTGAACACTGAAGCTTTCTTT. Its protein product is CASSVERLNTEAFF.